The source of this TCR beta chain is a study of shared clonotypes between healthy human individuals. General study results and limits: Among donors, clonotype sharing was expected to be affected by sequencing depth.

CD45RO+ cells went into CD8 memory alongside CCR7-negative CD45RA+ TemRA cells. Generated by immunoSEQ multiplex PCR, the TCRdb table keeps only in-frame clones and is missing some. The data show around 690,000 clones, less than 95% seen once. This clone was seen only a few times. Its specificity is not known. This CDR3 is built from 16 residues. Germline loops: CDR1 MDHEN, CDR2 SYDVKM. J was trimmed by 8 bases and V by 0 bases; bases with no gene match: 6. The V call is TRBV28, the J call TRBJ2-2, with 10 nucleotides matching TRBD2. This receptor was taken from a young man in good health. Some clones in this sample may be carry-over from other donors' samples. The specimen was memory CD8+ T cells from PBMCs. Subset specified: CD45RO+ cells pooled with CCR7-negative TemRA cells. In nucleotides, the CDR3 is TGTGCCAGCAGTTTATGGGCTAGCGGGAGCGCTGGGGAGCTGTTTTTT. Encoded protein: CASSLWASGSAGELFF.